Here is one TCR beta chain with its context. The antigen remains unidentified. TCRdb reprocessed the RACE reads with MiXCR, giving one entry per CDR3 protein. The sample lists some 350,000 distinct CDR3 sequences; around 7% were seen once. The V gene end was trimmed by 8 bases and the J gene end by 7 bases; junction bases not matched to a gene: 6. The CDR3 sequence is 12 residues long. Per the germline V gene, CDR1 is ENHRY and CDR2 is SYGVKD. The data are from a study of human T cells and chemical hapten exposure. Whole-study results and caveats: Sensitization with DPC brought no change to TCRs above 1 in 1000 in frequency. More PT1 expanded TCRs went with higher patch test scores. Large CDR3 similarity clusters arose significantly more often from expanded TCRs than from controls.

Time point in this sample: patch test 1, 2 weeks after DPC sensitization. Indicated treatment: therapeutic diphenylcyclopropenone sensitization with weekly scalp DPC. This receptor was taken from a woman aged 18-29 years with alopecia areata. Some clones in this sample may be carry-over from other donors' samples. The specimen comprised whole blood, sampled in connection with sensitization to the hapten diphenylcyclopropenone (DPC). The chain joins TRBV10-3 to TRBJ2-7; 9 bases align to TRBD1. CDR3 nucleotides: TGTGCCATCTCCGGGACAGGGAGAGAGCAGTACTTC. Protein sequence: CAISGTGREQYF.